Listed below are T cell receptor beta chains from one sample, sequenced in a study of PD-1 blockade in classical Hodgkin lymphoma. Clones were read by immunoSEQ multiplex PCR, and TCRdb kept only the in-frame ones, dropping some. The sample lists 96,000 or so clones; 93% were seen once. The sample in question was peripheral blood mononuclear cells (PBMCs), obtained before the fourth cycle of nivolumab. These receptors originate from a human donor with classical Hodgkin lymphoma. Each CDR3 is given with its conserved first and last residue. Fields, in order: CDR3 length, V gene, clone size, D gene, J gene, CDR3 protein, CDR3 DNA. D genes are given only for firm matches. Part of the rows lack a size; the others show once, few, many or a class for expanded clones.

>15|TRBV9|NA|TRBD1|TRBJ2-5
CASSPRQGLVETQYF
TGTGCCAGCAGCCCCCGACAGGGGTTGGTAGAGACCCAGTACTTC
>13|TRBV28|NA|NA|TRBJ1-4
CASSPGRREKLFF
TGTGCCAGCAGTCCAGGAAGGAGGGAAAAACTGTTTTTT
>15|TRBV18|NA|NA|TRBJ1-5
CASSPLAGANQPQHF
TGTGCCAGCTCACCACTAGCTGGGGCGAATCAGCCCCAGCATTTT
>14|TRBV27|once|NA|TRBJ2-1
CASRMLGGYNEQFF
TGTGCCAGCAGAATGTTGGGGGGCTACAATGAGCAGTTCTTC
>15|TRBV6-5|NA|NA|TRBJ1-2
CASSGTGGENYGYTF
TGTGCCAGCAGTGGGACCGGGGGGGAGAACTATGGCTACACCTTC
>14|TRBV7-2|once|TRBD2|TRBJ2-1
CSTGWEGSYNEQFF
TGTTCCACCGGGTGGGAGGGCTCCTACAATGAGCAGTTCTTC
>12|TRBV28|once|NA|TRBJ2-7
CASSLLGNEQYF
TGTGCCAGCAGTTTACTTGGGAACGAGCAGTACTTC
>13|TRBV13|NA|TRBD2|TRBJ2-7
CASGTSGAYEQYF
TGTGCCAGCGGCACTAGCGGTGCCTACGAGCAGTACTTC
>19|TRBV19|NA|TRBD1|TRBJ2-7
CASSMVGDRGGLSSYEQYF
TGTGCCAGTAGTATGGTAGGCGACAGGGGGGGACTGAGCTCCTACGAGCAGTACTTC
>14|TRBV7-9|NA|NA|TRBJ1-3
CASSLVGGGNTIYF
TGTGCCAGCAGCTTAGTCGGCGGAGGAAACACCATATATTTT
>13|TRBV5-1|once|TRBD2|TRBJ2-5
CASSLTSVETQYF
TGCGCCAGCAGCTTAACTAGCGTAGAGACCCAGTACTTC
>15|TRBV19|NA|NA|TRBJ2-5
CASSFYNGLQETQYF
TGTGCCAGTAGTTTCTACAATGGTCTCCAAGAGACCCAGTACTTC
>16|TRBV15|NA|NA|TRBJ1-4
CATSPRGGPRDEKLFF
TGTGCCACCAGCCCCAGAGGCGGGCCTCGGGATGAAAAACTGTTTTTT
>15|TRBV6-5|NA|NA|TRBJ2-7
CASSYSRGAVYEQYF
TGTGCCAGCAGTTACTCGCGGGGAGCGGTCTACGAGCAGTACTTC
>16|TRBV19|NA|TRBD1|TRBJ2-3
CASSIVRQGGTDTQYF
TGTGCCAGTAGTATAGTACGACAGGGGGGCACAGATACGCAGTATTTT
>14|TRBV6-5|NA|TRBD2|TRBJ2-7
CASSLGTSGYEQYF
TGTGCCAGCAGCCTCGGGACTAGCGGCTACGAGCAGTACTTC
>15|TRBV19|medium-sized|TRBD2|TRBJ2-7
CASSEASGIVYEQYF
TGTGCCAGTAGTGAGGCTAGCGGGATAGTCTACGAGCAGTACTTC
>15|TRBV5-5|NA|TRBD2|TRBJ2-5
CASSLALYGGETQYF
TGTGCCAGCAGCTTGGCTCTATACGGGGGGGAGACCCAGTACTTC